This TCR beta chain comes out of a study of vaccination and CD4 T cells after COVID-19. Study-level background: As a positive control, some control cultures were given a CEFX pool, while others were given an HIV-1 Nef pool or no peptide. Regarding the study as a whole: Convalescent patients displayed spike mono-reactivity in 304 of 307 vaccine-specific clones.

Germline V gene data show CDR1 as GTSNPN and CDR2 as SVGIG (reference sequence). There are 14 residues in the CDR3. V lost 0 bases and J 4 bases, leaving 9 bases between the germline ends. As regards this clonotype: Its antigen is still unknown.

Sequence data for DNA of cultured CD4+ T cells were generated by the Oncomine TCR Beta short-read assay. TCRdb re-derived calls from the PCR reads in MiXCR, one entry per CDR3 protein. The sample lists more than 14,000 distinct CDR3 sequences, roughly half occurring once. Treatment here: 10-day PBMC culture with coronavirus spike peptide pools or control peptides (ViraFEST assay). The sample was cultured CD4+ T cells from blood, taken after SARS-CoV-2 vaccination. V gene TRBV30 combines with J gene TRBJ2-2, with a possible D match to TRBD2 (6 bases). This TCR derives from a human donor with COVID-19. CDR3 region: CAWSVMGGTGELFF. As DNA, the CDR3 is TGTGCCTGGAGTGTTATGGGGGGCACCGGGGAGCTGTTTTTT. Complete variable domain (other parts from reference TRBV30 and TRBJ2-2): SQTIHQWPATLVQPVGSPLSLECTVEGTSNPNLYWYRQAAGRGLQLLFYSVGIGQISSEVPQNLSASRPQDRQFILSSKKLLLSDSGFYLCAWSVMGGTGELFFGEGSRLTVL.